Included here is one TCR beta chain sequence, with context. Antigen unknown. The data were obtained in a study of post-analysis software for immune sequencing data. Study-wide context: Disease trajectories encompassed relapsing-remitting, secondary progressive and progressive-relapsing multiple sclerosis. Study results and caveats: Co-batched samples clustered tightly together by F measure. Multiple sclerosis patients had significantly lower normalized Chao1 diversity than controls. Five TRBV segments appeared more often in patients than in controls, and TRBV5-6, TRBV5-1 and TRBV20-1 were among these.

Trimming removed 6 bases at V and 0 bases at J, with 9 bases between. Germline V gives CDR1 MNHNS, CDR2 SASEGT. CDR3 length: 13 amino acids. Tagging with unique molecular identifiers was a feature of the TCR beta cDNA libraries. Using its own MiXCR run on the PCR reads, TCRdb lists one record per CDR3 protein. Counted here are 650,000 to 850,000 distinct CDR3 sequences, roughly 58% occurring once; the ten biggest clones make up approximately 4.5%. This sequence was found in a girl aged 10 to 17 with multiple sclerosis. What was sequenced was blood. The gene calls are TRBV6-1 and TRBJ2-7; D is undetermined. CDR3 in DNA: TGTGCCAGCAGGGAGAGTAGCTCCTACGAGCAGTACTTC. This gives the protein CASRESSSYEQYF.